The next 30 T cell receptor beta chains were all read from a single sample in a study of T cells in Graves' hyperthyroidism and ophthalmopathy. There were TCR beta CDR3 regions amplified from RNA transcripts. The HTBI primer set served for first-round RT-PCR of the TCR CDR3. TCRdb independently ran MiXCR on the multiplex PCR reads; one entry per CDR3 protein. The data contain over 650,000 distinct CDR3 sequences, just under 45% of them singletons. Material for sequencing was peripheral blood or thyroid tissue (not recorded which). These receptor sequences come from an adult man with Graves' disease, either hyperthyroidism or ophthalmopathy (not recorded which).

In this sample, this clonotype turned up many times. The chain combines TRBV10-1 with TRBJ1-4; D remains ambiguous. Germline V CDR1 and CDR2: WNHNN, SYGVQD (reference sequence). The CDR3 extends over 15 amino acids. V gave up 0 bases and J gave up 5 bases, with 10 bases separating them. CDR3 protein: CASSESAAGNEKLFF. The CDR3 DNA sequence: TGCGCCAGCAGTGAGTCGGCGGCGGGGAATGAAAAACTGTTTTTT.

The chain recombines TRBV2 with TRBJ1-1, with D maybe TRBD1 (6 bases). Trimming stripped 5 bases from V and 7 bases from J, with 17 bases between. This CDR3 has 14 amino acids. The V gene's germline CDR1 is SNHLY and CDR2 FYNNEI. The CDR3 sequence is CASSSRGGDIEAFF. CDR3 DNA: TGTGCCAGCAGTTCTCGAGGGGGGGACATTGAAGCTTTCTTT.

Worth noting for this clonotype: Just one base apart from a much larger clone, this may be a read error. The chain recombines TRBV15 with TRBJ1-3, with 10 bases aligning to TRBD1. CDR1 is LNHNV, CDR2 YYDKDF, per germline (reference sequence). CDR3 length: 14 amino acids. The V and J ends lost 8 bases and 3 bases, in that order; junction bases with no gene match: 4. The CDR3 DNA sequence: TGTGCCACCCGACAGGGGGCTGGTGGAAACACCATATATTTT. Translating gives CATRQGAGGNTIYF. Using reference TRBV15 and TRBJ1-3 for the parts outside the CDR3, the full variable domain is DAMVIQNPRYQVTQFGKPVTLSCSQTLNHNVMYWYQQKSSQAPKLLFHYYDKDFNNEADTPDNFQSRRPNTSFCFLDIRSPGLGDTAMYLCATRQGAGGNTIYFGEGSWLTVV.

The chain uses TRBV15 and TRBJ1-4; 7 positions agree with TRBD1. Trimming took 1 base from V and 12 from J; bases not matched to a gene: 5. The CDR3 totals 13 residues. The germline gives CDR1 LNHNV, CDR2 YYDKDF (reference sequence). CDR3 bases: TGTGCCACCAGCAGAGCTTCAGGGGGGGAACTGTTTTTT. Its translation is CATSRASGGELFF.

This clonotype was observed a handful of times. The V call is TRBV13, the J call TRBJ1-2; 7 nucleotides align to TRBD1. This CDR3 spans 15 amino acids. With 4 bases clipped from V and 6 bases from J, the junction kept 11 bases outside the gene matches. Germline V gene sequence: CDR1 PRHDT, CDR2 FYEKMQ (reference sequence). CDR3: CASSYDLQGTDGYTF. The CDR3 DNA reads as TGTGCCAGCAGCTACGACTTACAGGGGACGGATGGCTACACCTTC.

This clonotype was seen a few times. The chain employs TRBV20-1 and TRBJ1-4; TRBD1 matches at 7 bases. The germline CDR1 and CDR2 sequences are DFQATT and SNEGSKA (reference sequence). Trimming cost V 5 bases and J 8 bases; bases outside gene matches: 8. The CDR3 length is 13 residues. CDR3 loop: CSAAGGRGEKLFF. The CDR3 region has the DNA TGCAGTGCTGCAGGGGGAAGAGGGGAAAAACTGTTTTTT.

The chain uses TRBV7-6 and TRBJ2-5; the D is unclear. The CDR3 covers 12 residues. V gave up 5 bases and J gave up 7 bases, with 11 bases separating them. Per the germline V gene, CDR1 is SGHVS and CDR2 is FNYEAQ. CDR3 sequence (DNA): TGTGCCAGCAGCCAAGGAAGAGTGACCCAGTACTTC. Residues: CASSQGRVTQYF.

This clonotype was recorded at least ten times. CDR3 loop: CASREESMRTEAFF. CDR3 nucleotides: TGTGCCAGCAGGGAAGAGTCGATGCGGACTGAAGCTTTCTTT. The chain couples TRBV7-9 to TRBJ1-1; D is uncertain. CDR1 SEHNR and CDR2 FQNEAQ come from the germline V gene (reference sequence). Between the trimmed V and J ends, which lost 6 bases and 5 bases, there was a span of 16 bases. The length of the CDR3 is 14 residues.

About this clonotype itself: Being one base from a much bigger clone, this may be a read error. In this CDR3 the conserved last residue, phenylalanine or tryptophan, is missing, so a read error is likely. DNA for the CDR3: TGTGCCAGCATACAGGACCCGACAGCTTATAATTCACCCCTCCACCTT. Translation: CASIQDPTAYNSPLHL. The genes are TRBV7-8 and TRBJ1-6, with D maybe TRBD1 (5 bases). Germline V gene data show CDR1 as SGHVS and CDR2 as FQNEAQ. Trimming took 7 bases from V and 4 from J, leaving 17 bases between them. This CDR3 comprises 16 residues.

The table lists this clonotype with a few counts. The CDR3 DNA reads TGTGCCAGCAGCCCGTCCCGGGACAGGGGCCCAAATGAAAAACTGTTTTTT. Protein sequence: CASSPSRDRGPNEKLFF. The chain carries TRBV7-2 and TRBJ1-4, with 10 bases aligning to TRBD1. V shed 5 bases and J 5 bases; nucleotides not matched to a gene: 11. CDR1 and CDR2 from the germline V gene are SGHTA and FQGNSA. This CDR3 comprises 17 residues.

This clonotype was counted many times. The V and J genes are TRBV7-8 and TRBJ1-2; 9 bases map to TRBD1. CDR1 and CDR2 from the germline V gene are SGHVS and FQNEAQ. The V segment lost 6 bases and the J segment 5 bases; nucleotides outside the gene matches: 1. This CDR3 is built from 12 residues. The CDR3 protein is CASRQGAYGYTF. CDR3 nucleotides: TGTGCCAGCAGACAGGGGGCGTATGGCTACACCTTC. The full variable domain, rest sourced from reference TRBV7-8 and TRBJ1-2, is GAGVSQSPRYKVAKRGQDVALRCDPISGHVSLFWYQQALGQGPEFLTYFQNEAQLDKSGLPSDRFFAERPEGSVSTLKIQRTQQEDSAVYLCASRQGAYGYTFGSGTRLTVV.

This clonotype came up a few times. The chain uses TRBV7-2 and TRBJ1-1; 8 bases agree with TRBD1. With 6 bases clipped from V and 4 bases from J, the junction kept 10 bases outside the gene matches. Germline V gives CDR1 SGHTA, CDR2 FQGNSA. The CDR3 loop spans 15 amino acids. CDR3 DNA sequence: TGTGCCAGCAGGTACAGGCCAGGGGGCGGCACTGAAGCTTTCTTT. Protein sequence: CASRYRPGGGTEAFF.

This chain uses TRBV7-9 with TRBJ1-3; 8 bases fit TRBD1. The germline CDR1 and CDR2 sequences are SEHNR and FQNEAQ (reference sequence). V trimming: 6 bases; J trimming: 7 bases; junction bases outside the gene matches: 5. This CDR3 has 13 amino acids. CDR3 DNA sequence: TGTGCCAGCAGACGGACAGGGCATAACACCATATATTTT. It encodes CASRRTGHNTIYF.

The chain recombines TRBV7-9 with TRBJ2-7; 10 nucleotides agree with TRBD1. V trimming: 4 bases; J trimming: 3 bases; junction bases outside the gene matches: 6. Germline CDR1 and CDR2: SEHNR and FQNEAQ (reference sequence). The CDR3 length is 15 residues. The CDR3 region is CASSSAWDRGYEQYF. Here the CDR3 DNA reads TGTGCCAGCAGCTCCGCATGGGACAGGGGCTACGAGCAGTACTTC.

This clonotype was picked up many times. CDR3 amino acids: CSGKKLGDRLQYF. The CDR3 coding sequence is TGCAGCGGGAAAAAACTGGGAGACAGACTGCAGTACTTC. The chain joins TRBV29-1 to TRBJ2-7; D tentatively fits TRBD1 or TRBD2 (5 bases each). The CDR3 loop spans 13 amino acids. Deletions cut 7 bases from V and 9 bases from J, with 22 bases between. Looked up from germline, CDR1 is SQVTM and CDR2 is ANQGSEA.

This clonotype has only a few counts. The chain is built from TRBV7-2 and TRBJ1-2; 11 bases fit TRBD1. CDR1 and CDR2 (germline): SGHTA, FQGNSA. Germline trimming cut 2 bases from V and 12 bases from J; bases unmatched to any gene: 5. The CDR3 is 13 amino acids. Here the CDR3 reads CASSLLDRGRNTF. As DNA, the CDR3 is TGTGCCAGCAGCTTACTGGACAGGGGGCGAAACACCTTC. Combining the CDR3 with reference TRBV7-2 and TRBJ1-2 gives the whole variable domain GAGVSQSPSNKVTEKGKDVELRCDPISGHTALYWYRQSLGQGLEFLIYFQGNSAPDKSGLPSDRFSAERTGGSVSTLTIQRTQQEDSAVYLCASSLLDRGRNTFGSGTRLTVV.

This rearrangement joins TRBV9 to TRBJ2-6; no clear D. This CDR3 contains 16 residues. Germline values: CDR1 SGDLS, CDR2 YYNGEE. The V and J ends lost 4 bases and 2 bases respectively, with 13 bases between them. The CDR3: CASSLLRQPGANVLTF. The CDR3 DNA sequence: TGTGCCAGCAGCTTACTCCGGCAGCCTGGGGCCAACGTCCTGACTTTC.

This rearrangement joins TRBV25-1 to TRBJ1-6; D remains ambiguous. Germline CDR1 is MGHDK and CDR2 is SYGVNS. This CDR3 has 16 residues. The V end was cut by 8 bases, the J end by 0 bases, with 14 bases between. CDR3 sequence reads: CASSPTESSYNSPLHF. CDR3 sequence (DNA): TGTGCCAGCTCACCGACGGAGAGCTCCTATAATTCACCCCTCCACTTT.

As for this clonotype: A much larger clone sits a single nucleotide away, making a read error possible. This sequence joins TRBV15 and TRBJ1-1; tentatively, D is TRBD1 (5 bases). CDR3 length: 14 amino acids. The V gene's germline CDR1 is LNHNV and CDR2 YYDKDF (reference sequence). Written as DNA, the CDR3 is TGTGCCACCAGCAGAGATAAGGGGAACACTGAAGATTTCTTT. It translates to CATSRDKGNTEDFF. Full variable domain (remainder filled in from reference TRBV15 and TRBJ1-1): DAMVIQNPRYQVTQFGKPVTLSCSQTLNHNVMYWYQQKSSQAPKLLFHYYDKDFNNEADTPDNFQSRRPNTSFCFLDIRSPGLGDTAMYLCATSRDKGNTEDFFGQGTRLTVV.

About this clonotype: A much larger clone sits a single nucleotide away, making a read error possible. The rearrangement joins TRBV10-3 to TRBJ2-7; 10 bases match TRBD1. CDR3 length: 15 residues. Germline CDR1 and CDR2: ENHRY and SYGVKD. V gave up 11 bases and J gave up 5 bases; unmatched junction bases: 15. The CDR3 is CASERKGQGIDEQYF. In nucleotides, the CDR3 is TGTGCCTCCGAAAGGAAGGGACAGGGGATCGACGAGCAGTACTTC.

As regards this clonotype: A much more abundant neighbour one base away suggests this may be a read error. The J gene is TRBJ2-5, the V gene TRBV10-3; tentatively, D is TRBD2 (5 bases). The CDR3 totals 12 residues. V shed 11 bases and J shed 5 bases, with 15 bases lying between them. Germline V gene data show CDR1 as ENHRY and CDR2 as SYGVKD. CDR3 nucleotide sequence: TGTGCCGCCCGATCCGGCGGGGAGACCCAGTACTTC. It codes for CAARSGGETQYF.

The CDR3 coding sequence is TGTGCCACCAGTGAAGGGACAGGGGGGAACACCGGGGAGCTGTTTTTT. This gives the protein CATSEGTGGNTGELFF. V gene TRBV24-1 combines with J gene TRBJ2-2; TRBD1 matches at 11 bases. With V trimmed by 4 bases and J by 1 base, 1 base remained unmatched. Germline V CDR1 and CDR2: KGHDR, SFDVKD. The CDR3 is made up of 16 amino acids.

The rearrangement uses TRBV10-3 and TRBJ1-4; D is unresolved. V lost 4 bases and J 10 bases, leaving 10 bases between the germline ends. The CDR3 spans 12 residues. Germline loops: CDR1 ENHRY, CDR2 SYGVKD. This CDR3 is CAISGTDGKLFF. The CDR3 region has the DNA TGTGCCATCAGTGGCACGGACGGAAAACTGTTTTTT.

For the CDR3, the DNA is TGCAGCGTTGAAGTGCGGCAGGTGGAGCGCACTGAAGCTTTCTTT. Encoded protein: CSVEVRQVERTEAFF. The genes are TRBV29-1 and TRBJ1-1; no clear D gene. Trimming shortened V by 1 base and J by 4 bases, and 16 bases separated the two germline ends. Per the germline V gene, CDR1 is SQVTM and CDR2 is ANQGSEA. CDR3 size: 15 residues.

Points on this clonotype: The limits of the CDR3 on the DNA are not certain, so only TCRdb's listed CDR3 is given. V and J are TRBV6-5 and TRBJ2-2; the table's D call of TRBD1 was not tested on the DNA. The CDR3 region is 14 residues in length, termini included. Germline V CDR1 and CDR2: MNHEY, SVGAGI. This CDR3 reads CASSYGGKTGSCFF.

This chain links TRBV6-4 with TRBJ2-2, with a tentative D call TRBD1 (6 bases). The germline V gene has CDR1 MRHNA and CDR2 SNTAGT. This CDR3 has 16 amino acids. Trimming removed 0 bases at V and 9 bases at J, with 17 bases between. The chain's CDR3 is CASSDSGLTGRRELFF. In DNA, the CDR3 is TGTGCCAGCAGTGACTCAGGCTTGACAGGTCGCAGGGAGCTGTTTTTT.

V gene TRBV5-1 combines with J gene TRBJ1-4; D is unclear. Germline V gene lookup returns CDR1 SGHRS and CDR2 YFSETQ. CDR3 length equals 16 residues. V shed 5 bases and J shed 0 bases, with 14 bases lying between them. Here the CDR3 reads CASRQGPDATNEKLFF. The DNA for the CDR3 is TGCGCCAGCAGACAAGGACCGGACGCAACTAATGAAAAACTGTTTTTT.

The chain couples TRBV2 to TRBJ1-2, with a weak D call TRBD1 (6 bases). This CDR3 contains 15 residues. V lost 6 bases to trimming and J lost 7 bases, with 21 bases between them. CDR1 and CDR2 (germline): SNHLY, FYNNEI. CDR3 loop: CASSPPTGGRSGYTF. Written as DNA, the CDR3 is TGTGCCAGCAGCCCTCCCACCGGGGGCCGCTCTGGCTACACCTTC.

The CDR3 here is CSVDYGRRNTEAFF. The CDR3, as DNA: TGCAGCGTTGATTATGGTAGACGGAACACTGAAGCTTTCTTT. The V gene is TRBV29-1, the J gene TRBJ1-1; D not resolved. This CDR3 has 14 residues. V shed 3 bases and J shed 1 base, with 12 bases lying between them. Germline loops: CDR1 SQVTM, CDR2 ANQGSEA.

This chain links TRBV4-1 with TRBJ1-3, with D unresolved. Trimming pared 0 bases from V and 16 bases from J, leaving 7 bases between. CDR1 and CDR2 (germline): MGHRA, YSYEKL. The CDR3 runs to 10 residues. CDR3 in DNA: TGCGCCAGCAGCCAAGAGGCAGAGTATTTT. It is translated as CASSQEAEYF.